The clone carrying this TCR beta chain has more than one count but fewer than ten. No antigen is known for it. The source of the sample is a study of shared clonotypes between healthy human individuals. The study, taken as a whole, reports: Having only a few donors restricted how much genetic and exposure-history diversity was captured.

Each donor was a Caucasian adult residing in Nashville, Tennessee. In the authors' workflow: ImmunoSEQ yielded junction-only sequences lacking quality scores, so filtering differed. Here immunoSEQ multiplex PCR was the method, and the copy in TCRdb shows in-frame clones only, minus some. V, J and clone size derive from that table, while D and trimming were established from the DNA sequence. Of under 1,100,000 clones listed, 70% to 80% were seen once; the top ten hold around 0.6%. V lost 0 bases to trimming and J lost 0 bases, with 11 bases between them. In germline, CDR1 is SGHVS, CDR2 FQNEAQ. CDR3 size: 16 residues.

V is TRBV7-8 and J is TRBJ1-1; D call uncertain. This sequence was found in a young man in good health. Some clones in this sample may be carry-over from other donors' samples. The sample was memory CD4+ T cells from PBMCs. As for subset: CD45RA-negative fraction. The DNA of the CDR3 is TGTGCCAGCAGCTTAGCCCTCAGGAACATGAACACTGAAGCTTTCTTT. Amino acids: CASSLALRNMNTEAFF.